This TCR beta chain was captured in a study of T cells in Graves' hyperthyroidism and ophthalmopathy. It was RNA transcripts that yielded the amplified TCR beta CDR3 regions. First-round RT-PCR targeting the TCR CDR3 was performed with the HTBI primer set. TCRdb reprocessed the multiplex PCR reads with MiXCR, giving one entry per CDR3 protein. The profile shows some 800,000 distinct CDR3 sequences, about 38% of them singletons. The receptor was isolated from a man between 18 and 35 years old with Graves' hyperthyroidism. Input material: blood.

The chain's CDR3 is CASRGTGQRETQYF. The CDR3 DNA reads TGTGCCAGCAGGGGGACAGGGCAAAGGGAGACCCAGTACTTC. The chain has TRBV11-2 and TRBJ2-5, with 9 bases fitting TRBD1. This CDR3 is built from 14 residues. V was pared by 6 bases and J by 5 bases, with 7 bases of the junction left unmatched. The germline V gene has CDR1 SGHAT and CDR2 FQNNGV.